This TCR beta chain derives from a study of T cells after yellow fever vaccination. TCRdb used MiXCR to reprocess the 5' RACE reads, holding one entry per CDR3 protein. Of 600,000 to 750,000 distinct CDR3 sequences listed, about 12% are singletons. Whole-study findings and limits: Post-booster repertoires again held most primary-vaccination clones (about 96% CD4, around 90% CD8).

With regard to this clonotype: Its specificity is not known.

Germline values: CDR1 SGHVS, CDR2 FQNEAQ. Between the trimmed V and J ends, which lost 0 bases and 8 bases, there was a span of 16 bases. The length of the CDR3 is 16 residues. The clonotype comes from a man aged 30-40 years who received the YFV17D yellow fever vaccine. Material: PBMCs, obtained on the day of the yellow fever booster vaccination. The chain carries TRBV7-8 and TRBJ1-4, with a possible D match to TRBD1 (5 bases). CDR3 loop: CASSLARWTSVEKLFF. CDR3 DNA sequence: TGTGCCAGCAGCTTAGCGCGTTGGACAAGTGTGGAAAAACTGTTTTTT. Drawing the rest from reference TRBV7-8 and TRBJ1-4, the complete variable domain is GAGVSQSPRYKVAKRGQDVALRCDPISGHVSLFWYQQALGQGPEFLTYFQNEAQLDKSGLPSDRFFAERPEGSVSTLKIQRTQQEDSAVYLCASSLARWTSVEKLFFGSGTQLSVL.